The clone carrying this T cell receptor beta chain was seen only a few times. Antigen: not known. These data belong to a study of cytomegalovirus exposure and HLA in healthy donors. The study, taken as a whole, reports: The study designated about 160 TCR beta chains cytomegalovirus-associated.

The PCR had 60 Vbeta and 13 Jbeta primers. Libraries were prepared by immunoSEQ multiplex PCR; TCRdb keeps only in-frame clonotypes and omits some of them. The sample gives roughly 100,000 clones, approximately 79% of which show up once; 6.9% is in the top ten. Germline lookup yields CDR1 SGHRS and CDR2 YFSETQ. The CDR3 spans 16 residues. The ends lost 4 bases at V and 5 bases at J; junction bases unmatched: 8. This chain connects TRBV5-1 to TRBJ2-2; 10 bases match TRBD2. Material: PBMCs. This receptor was taken from a man aged 30 to 45 in good health and CMV-seropositive. CDR3 nucleotides: TGCGCCAGCAGCGTGTCTAGCGGGGGAGTAACCGGGGAGCTGTTTTTT. It codes for CASSVSSGGVTGELFF.